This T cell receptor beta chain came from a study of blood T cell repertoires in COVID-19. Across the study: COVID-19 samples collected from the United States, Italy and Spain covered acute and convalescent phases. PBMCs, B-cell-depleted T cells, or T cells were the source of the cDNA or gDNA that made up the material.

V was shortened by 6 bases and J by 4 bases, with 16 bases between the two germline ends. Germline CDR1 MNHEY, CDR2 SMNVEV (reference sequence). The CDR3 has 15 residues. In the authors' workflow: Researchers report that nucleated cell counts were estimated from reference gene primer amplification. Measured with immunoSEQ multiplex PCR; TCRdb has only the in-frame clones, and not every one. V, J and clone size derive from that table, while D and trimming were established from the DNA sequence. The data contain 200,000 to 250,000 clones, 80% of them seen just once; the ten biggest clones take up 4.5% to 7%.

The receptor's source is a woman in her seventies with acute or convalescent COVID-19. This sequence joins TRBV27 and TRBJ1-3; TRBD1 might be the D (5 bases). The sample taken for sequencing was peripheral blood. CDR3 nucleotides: TGTGCCAGCAGGGGGGGATTTGGGACCGGAAACACCATATATTTT. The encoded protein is CASRGGFGTGNTIYF.